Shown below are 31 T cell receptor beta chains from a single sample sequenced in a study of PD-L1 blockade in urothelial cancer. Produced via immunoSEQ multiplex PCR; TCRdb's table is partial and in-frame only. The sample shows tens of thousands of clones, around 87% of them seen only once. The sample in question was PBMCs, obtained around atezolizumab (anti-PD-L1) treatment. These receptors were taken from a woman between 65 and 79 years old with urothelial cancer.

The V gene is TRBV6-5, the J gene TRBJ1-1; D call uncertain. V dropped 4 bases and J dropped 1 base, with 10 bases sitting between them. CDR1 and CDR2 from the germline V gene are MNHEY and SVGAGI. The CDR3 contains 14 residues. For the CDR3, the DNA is TGTGCCAGCAGTTCCCCAGGTAGGAACACTGAAGCTTTCTTT. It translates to CASSSPGRNTEAFF.

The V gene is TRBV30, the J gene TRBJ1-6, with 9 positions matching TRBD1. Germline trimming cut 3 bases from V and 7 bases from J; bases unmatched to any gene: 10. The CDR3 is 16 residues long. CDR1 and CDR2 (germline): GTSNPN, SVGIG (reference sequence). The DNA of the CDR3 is TGTGCCTGGAGCCGGAGGGGAGGGACAGGGAATTCACCCCTCCACTTT. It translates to CAWSRRGGTGNSPLHF.

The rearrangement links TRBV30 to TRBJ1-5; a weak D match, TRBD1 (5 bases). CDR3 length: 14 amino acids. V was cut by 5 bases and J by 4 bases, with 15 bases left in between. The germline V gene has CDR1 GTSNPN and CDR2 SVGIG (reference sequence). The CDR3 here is CAWAGGLSNQPQHF. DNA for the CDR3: TGTGCCTGGGCCGGGGGACTTAGTAATCAGCCCCAGCATTTT.

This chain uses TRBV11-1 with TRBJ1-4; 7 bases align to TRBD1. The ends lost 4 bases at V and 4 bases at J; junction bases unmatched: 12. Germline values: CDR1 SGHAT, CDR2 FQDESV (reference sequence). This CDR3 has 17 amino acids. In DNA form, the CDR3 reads TGTGCCAGCAGCTCGCGAGGGACAGCGACAGATAATGAAAAACTGTTTTTT. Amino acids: CASSSRGTATDNEKLFF.

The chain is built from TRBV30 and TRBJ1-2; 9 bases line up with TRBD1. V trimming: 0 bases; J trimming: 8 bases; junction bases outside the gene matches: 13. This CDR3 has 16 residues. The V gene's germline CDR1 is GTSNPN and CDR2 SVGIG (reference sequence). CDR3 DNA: TGTGCCTGGAGTGTACCCCCTACAGGGGGCGTTTCGGGCTACACCTTC. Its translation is CAWSVPPTGGVSGYTF.

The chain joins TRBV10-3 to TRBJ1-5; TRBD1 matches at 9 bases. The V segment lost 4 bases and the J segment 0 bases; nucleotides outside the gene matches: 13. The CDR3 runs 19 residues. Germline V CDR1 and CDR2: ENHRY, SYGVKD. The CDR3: CAISVWGPGTGYSNQPQHF. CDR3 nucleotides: TGTGCCATCAGTGTTTGGGGGCCGGGGACAGGGTATAGCAATCAGCCCCAGCATTTT.

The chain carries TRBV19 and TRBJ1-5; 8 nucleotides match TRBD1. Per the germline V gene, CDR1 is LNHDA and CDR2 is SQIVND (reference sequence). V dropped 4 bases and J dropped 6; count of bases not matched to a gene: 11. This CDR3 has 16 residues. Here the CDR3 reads CASSTLQGERRQPQHF. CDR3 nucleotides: TGTGCCAGTAGTACCTTACAGGGGGAGCGGCGTCAGCCCCAGCATTTT.

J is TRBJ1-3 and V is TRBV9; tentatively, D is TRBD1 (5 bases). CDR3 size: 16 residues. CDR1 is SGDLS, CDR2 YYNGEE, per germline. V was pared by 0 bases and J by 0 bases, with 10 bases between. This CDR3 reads CASSVGQIISGNTIYF. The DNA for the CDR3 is TGTGCCAGCAGCGTAGGACAGATAATCTCTGGAAACACCATATATTTT.

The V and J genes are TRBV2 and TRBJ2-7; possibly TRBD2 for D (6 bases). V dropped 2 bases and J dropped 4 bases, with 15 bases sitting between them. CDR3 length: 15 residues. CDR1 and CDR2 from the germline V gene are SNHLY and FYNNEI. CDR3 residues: CASSESRGVIYEQYF. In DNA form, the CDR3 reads TGTGCCAGCAGTGAAAGCCGCGGGGTTATATACGAGCAGTACTTC.

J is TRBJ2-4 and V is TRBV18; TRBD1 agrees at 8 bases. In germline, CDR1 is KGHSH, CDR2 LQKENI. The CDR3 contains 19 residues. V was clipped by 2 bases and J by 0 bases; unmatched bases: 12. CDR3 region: CASSPSRQGSYLAKNIQYF. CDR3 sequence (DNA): TGTGCCAGCTCACCATCGAGACAGGGGTCGTATCTAGCCAAAAACATTCAGTACTTC.

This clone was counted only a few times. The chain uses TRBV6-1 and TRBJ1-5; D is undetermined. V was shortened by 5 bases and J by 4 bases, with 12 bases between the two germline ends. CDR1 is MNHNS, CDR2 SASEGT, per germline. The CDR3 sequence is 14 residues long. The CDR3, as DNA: TGTGCCAGCAGTATAGACTCCGGGAATCAGCCCCAGCATTTT. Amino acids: CASSIDSGNQPQHF.

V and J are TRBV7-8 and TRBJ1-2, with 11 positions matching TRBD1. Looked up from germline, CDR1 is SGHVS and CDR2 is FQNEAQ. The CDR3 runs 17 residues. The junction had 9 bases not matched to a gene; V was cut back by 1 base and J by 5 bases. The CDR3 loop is CASSLVRPGQGAYGYTF. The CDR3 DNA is TGTGCCAGCAGCTTAGTAAGGCCAGGACAGGGGGCTTATGGCTACACCTTC. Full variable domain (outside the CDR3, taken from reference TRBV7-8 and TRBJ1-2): GAGVSQSPRYKVAKRGQDVALRCDPISGHVSLFWYQQALGQGPEFLTYFQNEAQLDKSGLPSDRFFAERPEGSVSTLKIQRTQQEDSAVYLCASSLVRPGQGAYGYTFGSGTRLTVV.

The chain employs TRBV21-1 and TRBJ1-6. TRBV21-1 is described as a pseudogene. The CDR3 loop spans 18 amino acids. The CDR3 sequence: CASSKARRVQGDNSPLHF. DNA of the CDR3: TGTGCCAGCAGCAAAGCCCGGAGGGTGCAGGGCGATAATTCACCCCTCCACTTT.

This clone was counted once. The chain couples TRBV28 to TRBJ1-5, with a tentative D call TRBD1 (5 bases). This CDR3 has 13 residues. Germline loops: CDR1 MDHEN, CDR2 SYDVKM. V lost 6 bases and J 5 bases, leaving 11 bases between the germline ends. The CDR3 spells CASSVGRYQPQHF. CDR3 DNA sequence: TGTGCCAGCAGCGTGGGGCGATATCAGCCCCAGCATTTT.

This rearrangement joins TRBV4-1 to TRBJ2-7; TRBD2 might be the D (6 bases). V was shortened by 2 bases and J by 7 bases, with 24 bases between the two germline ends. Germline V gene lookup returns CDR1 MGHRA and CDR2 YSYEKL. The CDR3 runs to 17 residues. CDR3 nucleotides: TGCGCCAGCAGCCAACTCGCGTTGGGAGACGGGAGCTGGGAGCAGTACTTC. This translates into CASSQLALGDGSWEQYF.

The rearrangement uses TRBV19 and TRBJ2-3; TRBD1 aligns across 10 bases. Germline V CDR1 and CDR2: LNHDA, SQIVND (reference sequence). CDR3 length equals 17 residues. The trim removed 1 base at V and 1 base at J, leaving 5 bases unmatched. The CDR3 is CASSIVAGTGGTDTQYF. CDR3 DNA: TGTGCCAGTAGTATAGTCGCCGGGACAGGGGGCACAGATACGCAGTATTTT.

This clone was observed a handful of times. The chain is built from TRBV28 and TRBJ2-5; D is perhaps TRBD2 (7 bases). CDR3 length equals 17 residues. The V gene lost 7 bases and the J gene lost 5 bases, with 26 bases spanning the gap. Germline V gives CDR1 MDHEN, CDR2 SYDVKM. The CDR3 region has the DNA TGTGCCAGCACCCCATCCCCAGGGGCGGGGGAAAGGGAGACCCAGTACTTC. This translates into CASTPSPGAGERETQYF.

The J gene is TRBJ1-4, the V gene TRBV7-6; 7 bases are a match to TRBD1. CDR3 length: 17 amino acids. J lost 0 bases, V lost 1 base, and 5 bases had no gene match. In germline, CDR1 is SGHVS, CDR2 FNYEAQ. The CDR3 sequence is CASSLGSDRATNEKLFF. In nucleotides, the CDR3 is TGTGCCAGCAGCTTAGGAAGTGACAGGGCAACTAATGAAAAACTGTTTTTT.

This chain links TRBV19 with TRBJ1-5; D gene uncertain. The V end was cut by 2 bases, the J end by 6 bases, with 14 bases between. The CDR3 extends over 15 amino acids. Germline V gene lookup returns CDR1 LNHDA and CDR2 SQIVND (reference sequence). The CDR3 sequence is CASSINGSPGQPQHF. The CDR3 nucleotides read TGTGCCAGTAGTATAAACGGGTCCCCCGGTCAGCCCCAGCATTTT.

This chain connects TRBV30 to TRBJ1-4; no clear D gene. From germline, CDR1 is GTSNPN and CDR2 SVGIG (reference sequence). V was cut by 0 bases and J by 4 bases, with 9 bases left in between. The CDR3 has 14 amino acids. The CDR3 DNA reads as TGTGCCTGGAGTGTTAAAACAATTAATGAAAAACTGTTTTTT. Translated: CAWSVKTINEKLFF. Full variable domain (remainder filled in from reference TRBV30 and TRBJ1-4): SQTIHQWPATLVQPVGSPLSLECTVEGTSNPNLYWYRQAAGRGLQLLFYSVGIGQISSEVPQNLSASRPQDRQFILSSKKLLLSDSGFYLCAWSVKTINEKLFFGSGTQLSVL.

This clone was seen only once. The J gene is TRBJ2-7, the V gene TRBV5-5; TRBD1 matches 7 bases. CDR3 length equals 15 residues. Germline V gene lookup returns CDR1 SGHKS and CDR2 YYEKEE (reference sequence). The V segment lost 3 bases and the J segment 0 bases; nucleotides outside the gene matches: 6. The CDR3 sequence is CASSSGQFSSYEQYF. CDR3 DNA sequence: TGTGCCAGCAGCTCGGGACAGTTTAGCTCCTACGAGCAGTACTTC.

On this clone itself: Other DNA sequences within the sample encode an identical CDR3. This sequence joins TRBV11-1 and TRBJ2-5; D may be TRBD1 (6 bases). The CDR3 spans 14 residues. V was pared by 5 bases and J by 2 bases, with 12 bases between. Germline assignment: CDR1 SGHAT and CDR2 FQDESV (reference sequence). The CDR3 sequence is CASSLGTLQETQYF. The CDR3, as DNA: TGTGCCAGCAGCCTCGGGACACTACAAGAGACCCAGTACTTC.

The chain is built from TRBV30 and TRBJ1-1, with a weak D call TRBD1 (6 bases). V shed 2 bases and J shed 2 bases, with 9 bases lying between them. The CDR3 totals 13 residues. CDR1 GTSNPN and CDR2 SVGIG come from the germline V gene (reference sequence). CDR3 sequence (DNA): TGTGCCTGGAGTTACAGGGCCAACACTGAAGCTTTCTTT. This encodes CAWSYRANTEAFF. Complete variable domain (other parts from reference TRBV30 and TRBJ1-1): SQTIHQWPATLVQPVGSPLSLECTVEGTSNPNLYWYRQAAGRGLQLLFYSVGIGQISSEVPQNLSASRPQDRQFILSSKKLLLSDSGFYLCAWSYRANTEAFFGQGTRLTVV.

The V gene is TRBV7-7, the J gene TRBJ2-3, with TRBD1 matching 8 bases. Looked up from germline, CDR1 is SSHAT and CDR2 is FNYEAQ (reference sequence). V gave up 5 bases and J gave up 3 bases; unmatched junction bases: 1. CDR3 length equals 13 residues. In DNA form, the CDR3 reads TGTGCCAGCAGCAGGGACAGGACAGATACGCAGTATTTT. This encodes CASSRDRTDTQYF.

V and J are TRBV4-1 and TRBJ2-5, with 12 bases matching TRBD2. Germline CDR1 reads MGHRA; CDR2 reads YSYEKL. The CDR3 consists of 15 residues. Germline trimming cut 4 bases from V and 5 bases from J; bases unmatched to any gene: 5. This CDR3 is CASSPTSGSGETQYF. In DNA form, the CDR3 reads TGCGCCAGCAGCCCGACTAGCGGGAGCGGGGAGACCCAGTACTTC.

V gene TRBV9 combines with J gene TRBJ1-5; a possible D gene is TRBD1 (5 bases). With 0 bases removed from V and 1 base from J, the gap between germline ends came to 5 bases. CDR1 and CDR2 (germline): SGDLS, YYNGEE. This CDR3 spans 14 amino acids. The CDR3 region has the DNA TGTGCCAGCAGCGTAGGACAGAGCAATCAGCCCCAGCATTTT. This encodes CASSVGQSNQPQHF.

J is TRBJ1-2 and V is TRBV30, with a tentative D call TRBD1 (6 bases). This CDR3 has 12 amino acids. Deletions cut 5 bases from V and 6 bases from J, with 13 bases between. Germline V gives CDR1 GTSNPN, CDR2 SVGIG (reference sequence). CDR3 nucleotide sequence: TGTGCCTGGTCGGGGGGGGCGGATGGCTACACCTTC. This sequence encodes CAWSGGADGYTF.

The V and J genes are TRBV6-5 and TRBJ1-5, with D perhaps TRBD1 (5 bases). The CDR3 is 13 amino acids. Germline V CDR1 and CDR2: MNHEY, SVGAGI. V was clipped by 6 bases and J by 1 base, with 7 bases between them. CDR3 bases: TGTGCCAGCAGGGGGCAGAGCAATCAGCCCCAGCATTTT. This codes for CASRGQSNQPQHF.

The CDR3 nucleotides read TGTGCCAGTAGTATGATCGCGAGACAGGGGTATCAGCCCCAGCATTTT. Its translation: CASSMIARQGYQPQHF. The chain is built from TRBV19 and TRBJ1-5; TRBD1 matches at 8 bases. The CDR3 contains 16 residues. The V segment lost 3 bases and the J segment 5 bases; nucleotides outside the gene matches: 9. Looked up from germline, CDR1 is LNHDA and CDR2 is SQIVND (reference sequence).

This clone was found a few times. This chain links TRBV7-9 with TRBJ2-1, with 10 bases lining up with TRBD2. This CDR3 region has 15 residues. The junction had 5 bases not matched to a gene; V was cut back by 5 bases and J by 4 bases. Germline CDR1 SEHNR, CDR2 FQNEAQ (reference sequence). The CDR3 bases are TGTGCCAGCAGCGGCCGGACTAGCGGTTACAATGAGCAGTTCTTC. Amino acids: CASSGRTSGYNEQFF.

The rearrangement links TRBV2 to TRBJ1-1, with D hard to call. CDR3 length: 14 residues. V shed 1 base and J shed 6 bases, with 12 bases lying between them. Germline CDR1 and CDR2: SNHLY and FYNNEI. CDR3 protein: CASSEDGNGAEAFF. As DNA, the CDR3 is TGTGCCAGCAGTGAAGACGGGAACGGAGCTGAAGCTTTCTTT.